What follows are 14 T cell receptor beta chains derived from one specimen sequenced in a study of monozygotic twins with inflammatory bowel disease. Reanalyzing the 5' RACE reads, TCRdb keeps one entry per CDR3 protein, without DNA. The listing records under 200,000 distinct CDR3 sequences. Input material: blood. Receptor source: a human donor with ulcerative colitis or Crohn's disease, or a healthy co-twin of an affected twin (not recorded which).

The chain is built from TRBV20-1 and TRBJ2-7; TCRdb reports TRBD1, a call that lacks DNA to check it against. Per germline, CDR1 DFQATT and CDR2 SNEGSKA (reference sequence). The CDR3 extends over 12 amino acids. CDR3 in amino acids: CSAPGQSYEQYF.

This rearrangement joins TRBV5-6 to TRBJ2-3; TCRdb returns TRBD1, unconfirmable since there is no DNA. This CDR3 contains 16 residues. Per germline, CDR1 SGHDT and CDR2 YYEEEE. This CDR3 is CASSLTWGTSTDTQYF.

The V call is TRBV15, the J call TRBJ1-5; as DNA is missing, the TRBD1 call by TCRdb cannot be tested. Germline V lookup: CDR1 LNHNV, CDR2 YYDKDF (reference sequence). The CDR3 covers 15 residues. The CDR3 spells CATSRGDSLNQPQHF.

V and J are TRBV27 and TRBJ2-1; TCRdb selects TRBD1, and the lack of DNA leaves this call unchecked. The CDR3 extends over 15 amino acids. Germline V gives CDR1 MNHEY, CDR2 SMNVEV (reference sequence). The CDR3 spells CASSGRSAQRGEQFF.

The chain combines TRBV7-9 with TRBJ2-7; lacking DNA, the TRBD2 call made by TCRdb goes unchecked. This CDR3 comprises 15 residues. Germline V lookup: CDR1 SEHNR, CDR2 FQNEAQ (reference sequence). Here the CDR3 reads CASSPERTRGDEQYF.

This chain joins TRBV24-1 and TRBJ2-6; absent DNA, TCRdb's TRBD1 call cannot be checked. This CDR3 is built from 17 residues. The V gene's germline CDR1 is KGHDR and CDR2 SFDVKD. The CDR3 spells CATSDPGEIAGANVLTF.

The chain uses TRBV3-1 and TRBJ1-5; the TCRdb call, TRBD1, lacks DNA for checking. In germline, CDR1 is LGHDT, CDR2 YNNKEL (reference sequence). This CDR3 spans 15 amino acids. CDR3 region: CASSNRDRVNQPQHF.

The chain uses TRBV28 and TRBJ2-1; TCRdb gives TRBD2 as the D gene, but with no DNA this cannot be confirmed. The CDR3 is 16 amino acids. CDR1 MDHEN and CDR2 SYDVKM come from the germline V gene. The chain's CDR3 is CASSLIAGGSYNEQFF. The full variable domain, with the rest looked up from reference TRBV28 and TRBJ2-1, is DVKVTQSSRYLVKRTGEKVFLECVQDMDHENMFWYRQDPGLGLRLIYFSYDVKMKEKGDIPEGYSVSREKKERFSLILESASTNQTSMYLCASSLIAGGSYNEQFFGPGTRLTVL.

CDR3 loop: CSARAGTATNTGELFF. The rearrangement links TRBV20-1 to TRBJ2-2; TCRdb outputs TRBD1, but without DNA this stays unchecked. Germline V gene data show CDR1 as DFQATT and CDR2 as SNEGSKA (reference sequence). The length of the CDR3 is 16 residues.

V is TRBV7-2 and J is TRBJ2-1. This CDR3 spans 17 amino acids. The germline V gene encodes CDR1 SGHTA and CDR2 FQGNSA. The CDR3 sequence is CASSLRMQSLSYNEQFF.

This rearrangement joins TRBV12-3 or TRBV12-4 to TRBJ2-5; TCRdb names TRBD1, which stays unverified in the absence of DNA. The CDR3 spans 14 residues. The CDR3 protein is CASRRQDGGETQYF.

The V and J genes are TRBV20-1 and TRBJ2-7; TCRdb indicates TRBD1, and absent DNA this call remains unverified. The CDR3 has 15 amino acids. Germline assignment: CDR1 DFQATT and CDR2 SNEGSKA (reference sequence). This CDR3 is CSANQPGALGYEQYF.

The rearrangement joins TRBV28 to TRBJ2-1; TCRdb designates TRBD1, a call that cannot be tested without DNA. Looked up from germline, CDR1 is MDHEN and CDR2 is SYDVKM. CDR3 size: 11 residues. The chain's CDR3 is CASSPLGEQFF. Based on the CDR3 plus reference TRBV28 and TRBJ2-1, the full variable domain is DVKVTQSSRYLVKRTGEKVFLECVQDMDHENMFWYRQDPGLGLRLIYFSYDVKMKEKGDIPEGYSVSREKKERFSLILESASTNQTSMYLCASSPLGEQFFGPGTRLTVL.

CDR3 protein: CASSTPSGGYNEQFF. The chain combines TRBV28 with TRBJ2-1; TCRdb reports TRBD2, a call that lacks DNA to check it against. CDR3 size: 15 residues. Germline V lookup: CDR1 MDHEN, CDR2 SYDVKM.